The rows below give T cell receptor beta chains drawn from one sample of a study of T cells in Graves' hyperthyroidism and ophthalmopathy. MiXCR was run by TCRdb on the multiplex PCR reads, yielding one entry per CDR3 protein. The sample includes 250,000 to 350,000 distinct CDR3 sequences, around 20% seen only once; the top ten take 50% to 75%. The sequenced sample was blood. The source is a man aged 25-40 years with Graves' ophthalmopathy. CDR3s leave out the opening cysteine and the closing phenylalanine or tryptophan. D genes are given only for firm matches.

>TRBD2|TRBV15|TRBJ2-1
ATSIGLAEGYEQF
>-|TRBV20-1|TRBJ2-7
SATVDRYEQY
>TRBD1|TRBV11-2|TRBJ2-6
ASSTRGQGASANVLT
>-|TRBV12-3/TRBV12-4|TRBJ2-7
ASSLVGPYDEQY
>-|TRBV5-1|TRBJ2-2
ASSLTRANTGELF
>-|TRBV29-1|TRBJ2-3
SVIQGGNTQY
>TRBD1|TRBV3-1|TRBJ1-6
ASSLTGTGMTPLH
>-|TRBV19|TRBJ1-5
ASSILGGKKSPQH
>-|TRBV7-8|TRBJ2-2
ASSTLPNTGELF
>TRBD1|TRBV5-1|TRBJ2-7
ASSYQAGTGLYEQY
>-|TRBV7-3|TRBJ2-3
ASSFLDSDTQY
>TRBD2|TRBV28|TRBJ2-2
ASSPRTSGSDGELF
>-|TRBV6-5|TRBJ1-2
ASSYSGENYGYT